The rows below give T cell receptor beta chains drawn from one sample of a study of control samples from healthy donors and cancer patients. The table came from immunoSEQ multiplex PCR; TCRdb's copy has only in-frame clones and leaves some out. The data hold about 120,000 clones, with over 75% observed a single time. Sequencing was performed on blood. These receptor sequences come from a man aged 18-30 years in good health. CDR3s include the opening cysteine and the closing phenylalanine or tryptophan. D genes are given only for firm matches.

d_call: TRBD2; v_call: TRBV6-1; cdr3_length: 15; j_call: TRBJ2-7; cdr3_aa: CASSEERGFSYEQYF; cdr3_nt: TGTGCCAGCAGTGAAGAGCGGGGCTTCTCCTACGAGCAGTACTTC
d_call: -; v_call: TRBV10-3; cdr3_length: 14; j_call: TRBJ1-2; cdr3_aa: CAITTDFANYGYTF; cdr3_nt: TGTGCCATCACCACGGATTTCGCTAACTATGGCTACACCTTC
d_call: TRBD1; v_call: TRBV19; cdr3_length: 15; j_call: TRBJ1-5; cdr3_aa: CASKNGQGINQPQHF; cdr3_nt: TGTGCCAGTAAGAACGGACAGGGTATCAATCAGCCCCAGCATTTT